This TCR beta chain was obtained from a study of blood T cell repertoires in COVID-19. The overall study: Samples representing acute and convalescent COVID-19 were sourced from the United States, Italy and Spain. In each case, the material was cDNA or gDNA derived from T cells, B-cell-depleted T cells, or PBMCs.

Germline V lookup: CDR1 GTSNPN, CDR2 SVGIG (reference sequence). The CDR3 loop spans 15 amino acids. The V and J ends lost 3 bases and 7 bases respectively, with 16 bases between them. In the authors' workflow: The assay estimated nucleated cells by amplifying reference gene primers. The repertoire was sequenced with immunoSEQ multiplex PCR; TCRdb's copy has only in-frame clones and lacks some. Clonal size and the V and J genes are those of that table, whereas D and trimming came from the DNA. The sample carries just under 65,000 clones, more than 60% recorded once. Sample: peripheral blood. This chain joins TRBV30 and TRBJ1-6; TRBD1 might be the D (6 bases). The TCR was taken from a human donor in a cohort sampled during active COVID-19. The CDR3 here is CAWRLTGGTNSPLHF. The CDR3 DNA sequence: TGTGCCTGGAGGCTGACAGGAGGTACCAATTCACCCCTCCACTTT. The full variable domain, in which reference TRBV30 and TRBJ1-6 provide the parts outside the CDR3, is SQTIHQWPATLVQPVGSPLSLECTVEGTSNPNLYWYRQAAGRGLQLLFYSVGIGQISSEVPQNLSASRPQDRQFILSSKKLLLSDSGFYLCAWRLTGGTNSPLHFGNGTRLTVT.